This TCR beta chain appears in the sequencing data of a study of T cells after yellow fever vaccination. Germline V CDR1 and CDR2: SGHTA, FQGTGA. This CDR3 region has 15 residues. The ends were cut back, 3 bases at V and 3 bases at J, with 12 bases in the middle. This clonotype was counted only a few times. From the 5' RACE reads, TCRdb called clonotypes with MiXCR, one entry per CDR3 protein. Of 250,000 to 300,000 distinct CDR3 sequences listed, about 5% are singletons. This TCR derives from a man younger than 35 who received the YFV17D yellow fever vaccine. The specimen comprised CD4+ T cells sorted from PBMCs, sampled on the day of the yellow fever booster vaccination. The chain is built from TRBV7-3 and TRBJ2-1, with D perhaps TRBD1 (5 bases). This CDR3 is CASSFGHTSYNEQFF. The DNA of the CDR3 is TGTGCCAGCAGCTTCGGACACACCAGCTACAATGAGCAGTTCTTC.